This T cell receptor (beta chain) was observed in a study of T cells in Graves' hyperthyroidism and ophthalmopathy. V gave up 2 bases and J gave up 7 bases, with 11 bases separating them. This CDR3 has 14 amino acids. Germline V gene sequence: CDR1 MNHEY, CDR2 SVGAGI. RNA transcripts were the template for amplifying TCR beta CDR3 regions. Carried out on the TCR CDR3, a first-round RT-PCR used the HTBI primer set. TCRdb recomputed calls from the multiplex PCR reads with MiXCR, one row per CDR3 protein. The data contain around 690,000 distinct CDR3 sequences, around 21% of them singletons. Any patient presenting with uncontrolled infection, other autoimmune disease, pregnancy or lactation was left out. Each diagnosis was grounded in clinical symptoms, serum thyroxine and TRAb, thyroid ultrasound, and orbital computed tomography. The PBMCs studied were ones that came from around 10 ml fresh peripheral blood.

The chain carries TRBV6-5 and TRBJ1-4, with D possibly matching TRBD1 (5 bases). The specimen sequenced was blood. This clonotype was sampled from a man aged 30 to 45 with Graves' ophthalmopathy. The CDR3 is CASSYGGASEKLFF. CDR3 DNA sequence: TGTGCCAGCAGTTACGGAGGGGCCAGTGAAAAACTGTTTTTT.